This T cell receptor (beta chain) emerged from a study of blood T cell repertoires in COVID-19. In the study overall: The United States, Italy and Spain supplied acute and convalescent COVID-19 samples. PBMCs, B-cell-depleted T cells, or T cells provided the cDNA or gDNA that made up the material.

Germline assignment: CDR1 SEHNR and CDR2 FQNEAQ (reference sequence). Trimming at V came to 2 bases and at J to 2 bases, leaving 2 bases not matched to a gene. The CDR3 runs to 15 residues. Methods used by the authors: It was from reference gene primer amplification that nucleated cell counts were estimated. TCRdb keeps only in-frame clones here, not all; method: immunoSEQ multiplex PCR. V, J and clone size reflect that table, while D and trimming were determined from the DNA. The table includes some 200,000 clones, approximately 81% detected once. Sequences were obtained from peripheral blood. The chain is built from TRBV7-9 and TRBJ2-7; 11 bases fit TRBD1. This clonotype originated in a woman aged 60-75 years who had recovered from COVID-19. The CDR3 here is CASSLPGQGAYEQYF. The CDR3, as DNA: TGTGCCAGCAGCTTACCGGGACAGGGGGCCTACGAGCAGTACTTC.